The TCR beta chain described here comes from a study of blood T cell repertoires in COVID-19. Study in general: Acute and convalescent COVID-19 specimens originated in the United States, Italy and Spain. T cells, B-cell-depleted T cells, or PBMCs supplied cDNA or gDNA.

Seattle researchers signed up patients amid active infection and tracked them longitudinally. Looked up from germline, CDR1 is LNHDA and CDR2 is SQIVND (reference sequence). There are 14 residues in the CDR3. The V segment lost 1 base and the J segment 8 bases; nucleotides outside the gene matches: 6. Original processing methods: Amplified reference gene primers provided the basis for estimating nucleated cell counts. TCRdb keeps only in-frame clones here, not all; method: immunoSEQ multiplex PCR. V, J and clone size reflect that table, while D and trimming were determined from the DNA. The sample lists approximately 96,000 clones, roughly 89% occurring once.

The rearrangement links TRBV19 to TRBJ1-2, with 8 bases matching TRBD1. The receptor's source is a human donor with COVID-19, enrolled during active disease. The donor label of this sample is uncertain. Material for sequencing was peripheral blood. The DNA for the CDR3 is TGTGCCAGTAGTATAGGTGACAGGGGCATCGGCTACACCTTC. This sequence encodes CASSIGDRGIGYTF.